This T cell receptor beta chain was captured by sequencing in a study of T cells in Graves' hyperthyroidism and ophthalmopathy. Criteria for exclusion of patients were uncontrolled infection, other autoimmune disease, pregnancy or lactation. The PBMCs were taken from approximately 11 ml of fresh peripheral blood. Study outcomes and limitations: A model of 13 V-J pairs discriminated ophthalmopathy from stable hyperthyroidism.

What was amplified from RNA transcripts were TCR beta CDR3 regions. A first-round RT-PCR of the TCR CDR3 used the HTBI primer set. Via MiXCR, TCRdb re-called the multiplex PCR reads, giving one row per CDR3 protein. The repertoire holds fewer than 450,000 distinct CDR3 sequences, with less than 20% as singletons. Worth noting for this clonotype: Its antigen is not identified. A junction boundary mismatches the germline segment, possibly from a read error.

The source is a man aged 18-30 years with Graves' ophthalmopathy. The sequenced material came from blood.

CDR3 residues: CASSHRSEAFF. DNA for the CDR3: TGCGCCAGCAGCCACAGATCTGAAGCTTTCTTT. The chain links TRBV2 to TRBJ1-1; unclear D gene. This CDR3 region has 11 residues. The germline CDR1 and CDR2 sequences are SNHLY and FYNNEI.